The 5 T cell receptor beta chains in this list originate from one sample, sequenced in a study of cytomegalovirus exposure and HLA in healthy donors. The PCR contained 60 Vbeta and 13 Jbeta primers. Using immunoSEQ multiplex PCR, the repertoire was profiled, and TCRdb retains in-frame clones only, with some absent. The sample shows about 110,000 clones, 65% to 85% of them seen only once. Sequenced sample: PBMCs. These receptors were collected from a male donor in good health and CMV-seronegative.

The chain joins TRBV28 to TRBJ1-3; D possibly corresponds to TRBD1 (6 bases). From germline, CDR1 is MDHEN and CDR2 SYDVKM. V was pared by 11 bases and J by 0 bases, with 20 bases between. There are 16 residues in the CDR3. The CDR3 DNA reads TGTGCCTCCCAAGGGGGACAAATGAGCTCTGGAAACACCATATATTTT. Amino acid sequence: CASQGGQMSSGNTIYF.

The chain uses TRBV7-2 and TRBJ2-7; 7 nucleotides align to TRBD1. Losses at the gene ends were 3 bases for V and 2 bases for J; bases not matched to a gene: 10. In germline, CDR1 is SGHTA, CDR2 FQGNSA. The CDR3 contains 16 residues. The CDR3 here is CASSFDRAVLTYEQYF. The CDR3 DNA reads as TGTGCCAGCAGCTTTGACAGGGCGGTTCTAACCTACGAGCAGTACTTC.

V gene TRBV28 combines with J gene TRBJ1-1; D gene uncertain. The V and J ends lost 5 bases and 0 bases respectively, with 13 bases between them. The CDR3 runs to 15 residues. Germline values: CDR1 MDHEN, CDR2 SYDVKM. This CDR3 is CASSLKSGLNTEAFF. The CDR3 DNA follows: TGTGCCAGCAGTCTAAAATCAGGATTGAACACTGAAGCTTTCTTT.

V is TRBV11-3 and J is TRBJ2-3, with 7 bases that match TRBD2. Germline V gene lookup returns CDR1 SGHNT and CDR2 YENEEA. The V segment lost 1 base and the J segment 3 bases; nucleotides outside the gene matches: 13. The CDR3 has 18 amino acids. The CDR3 DNA follows: TGTGCCAGCAGCTTAGGGTATTTGGCGGGAGAGGGAACAGATACGCAGTATTTT. Protein sequence: CASSLGYLAGEGTDTQYF.

This clone was picked up one time. The chain recombines TRBV9 with TRBJ2-5; 9 bases align to TRBD2. The CDR3 contains 15 residues. The germline gives CDR1 SGDLS, CDR2 YYNGEE. V lost 0 bases and J lost 9; bases outside the gene matches: 9. The chain's CDR3 is CASSVVPSGTSPQYF. DNA for the CDR3: TGTGCCAGCAGCGTAGTGCCTAGCGGGACCTCGCCCCAGTACTTC. The whole variable domain, filled in from reference TRBV9 and TRBJ2-5, reads DSGVTQTPKHLITATGQRVTLRCSPRSGDLSVYWYQQSLDQGLQFLIQYYNGEERAKGNILERFSAQQFPDLHSELNLSSLELGDSALYFCASSVVPSGTSPQYFGPGTRLLVL.